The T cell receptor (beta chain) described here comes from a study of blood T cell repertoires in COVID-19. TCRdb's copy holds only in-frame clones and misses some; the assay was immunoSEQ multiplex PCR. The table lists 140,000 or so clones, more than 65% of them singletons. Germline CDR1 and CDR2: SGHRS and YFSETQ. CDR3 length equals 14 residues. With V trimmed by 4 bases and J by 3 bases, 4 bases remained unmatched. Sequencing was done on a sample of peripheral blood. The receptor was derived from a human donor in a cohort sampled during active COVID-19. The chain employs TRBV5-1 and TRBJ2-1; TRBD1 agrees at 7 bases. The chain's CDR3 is CASSTGQDYNEQFF. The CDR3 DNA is TGCGCCAGCAGCACTGGACAGGACTACAATGAGCAGTTCTTC.